This T cell receptor beta chain comes out of a study of CD8 T cells in ankylosing spondylitis. Regarding this clonotype: The antigen is unknown.

TCRdb re-derived calls from the 5' RACE reads in MiXCR, one entry per CDR3 protein. This sample has 180,000 or so distinct CDR3 sequences, with around 10% found just once. Overall study results and limits: A TCR beta motif of under 10 highly homologous variants seemed to mark ankylosing spondylitis blood. With a CD8+ phenotype, disease-linked clones were relatively rare in peripheral blood.

The source of this sequence is a male donor with ankylosing spondylitis or in good health (not recorded which). The sequenced sample consisted of blood, either unsorted or a sorted T cell fraction (not recorded which).

This CDR3 is CSARDRGGNEQYF. CDR3 bases: TGCAGTGCTAGGGACAGGGGAGGGAACGAGCAGTACTTC. The rearrangement uses TRBV20-1 and TRBJ2-7, with 9 bases lining up with TRBD1. The CDR3 runs to 13 residues. Trimming at V came to 3 bases and at J to 5 bases, leaving 5 bases not matched to a gene. Germline CDR1 DFQATT, CDR2 SNEGSKA (reference sequence).